Each of the 18 T cell receptor beta chains below was sequenced from the same sample in a study of OX40 agonist ivuxolimab in advanced cancers. Profiling relied on immunoSEQ multiplex PCR, and the TCRdb table lists in-frame clones only, not all of them. Of approximately 45,000 clones listed, 90% to 95% were seen once; the top ten hold more than 9.5%. The sequencing here drew on CD4+ or CD8+ T cells sorted from blood, taken in a trial of the OX40 agonist ivuxolimab. The receptors originated from an adult with an advanced solid tumor such as melanoma, head and neck, liver or kidney cancer.

This sequence joins TRBV9 and TRBJ1-5; TRBD1 matches at 7 bases. V gave up 7 bases and J gave up 10 bases; unmatched junction bases: 26. CDR1 and CDR2 from the germline V gene are SGDLS and YYNGEE. The CDR3 contains 18 residues. The CDR3 DNA follows: TGTGCCAGCGGGCGGGAAGACAGGGAAGGCCTCCATTCCGAACCCCAGCATTTT. Amino acid sequence: CASGREDREGLHSEPQHF.

The chain is built from TRBV30 and TRBJ2-1; the D gene is possibly TRBD2 (7 bases). This CDR3 has 16 amino acids. The V and J ends lost 3 bases and 2 bases respectively, with 17 bases between them. Germline loops: CDR1 GTSNPN, CDR2 SVGIG (reference sequence). CDR3 sequence reads: CAWRQKGGAAYNEQFF. The CDR3 nucleotides read TGTGCCTGGAGGCAGAAGGGGGGGGCGGCCTACAATGAGCAGTTCTTC.

This chain connects TRBV11-2 to TRBJ1-2, with 7 nucleotides matching TRBD1. The CDR3 length is 14 residues. Losses at the gene ends were 6 bases for V and 7 bases for J; bases not matched to a gene: 11. The germline V gene encodes CDR1 SGHAT and CDR2 FQNNGV. The CDR3 DNA follows: TGTGCCAGCAGTCAGGGGGATTGGGGCGTTGGCTACACCTTC. Translation: CASSQGDWGVGYTF.

Details on this clone: The junction does not match germline at one end; this may be a read error. The rearrangement links TRBV7-7 to TRBJ1-5; a possible D gene is TRBD1 (6 bases). This CDR3 spans 20 amino acids. Germline V CDR1 and CDR2: SSHAT, FNYEAQ (reference sequence). The CDR3: CASSTCEYKGGVYSNQPQHF. The CDR3 nucleotides are TGTGCTAGCAGCACGTGCGAGTACAAGGGGGGGGTTTATAGCAATCAGCCCCAGCATTTT.

J is TRBJ2-1 and V is TRBV6-4; TRBD1 might be the D (6 bases). Trimming removed 4 bases from V and 0 bases from J, with 10 bases in between. This CDR3 is built from 15 residues. Looked up from germline, CDR1 is MRHNA and CDR2 is SNTAGT. CDR3 sequence reads: CASSARGNSYNEQFF. CDR3 DNA sequence: TGTGCCAGCAGTGCAAGGGGGAACTCCTACAATGAGCAGTTCTTC.

This sequence joins TRBV6-6 and TRBJ2-2; 8 nucleotides agree with TRBD1. V lost 0 bases and J lost 2; bases outside the gene matches: 2. The CDR3 consists of 16 residues. Germline-derived CDR1 and CDR2 are MNHNY and SVGAGI (reference sequence). CDR3 loop: CASSYSTGANTGELFF. The CDR3 DNA reads as TGTGCCAGCAGTTACTCGACAGGGGCAAACACCGGGGAGCTGTTTTTT.

The V and J genes are TRBV7-2 and TRBJ2-1; no definite D call. The CDR3 covers 12 residues. V was trimmed by 4 bases and J by 7 bases, leaving 8 bases between them. CDR1 and CDR2 from the germline V gene are SGHTA and FQGNSA. CDR3 DNA: TGTGCCAGCAGCTCCCTGGGGAATGAGCAGTTCTTC. Protein sequence: CASSSLGNEQFF.

The V call is TRBV2, the J call TRBJ2-3; 10 bases are shared with TRBD1. V was pared by 0 bases and J by 5 bases, with 11 bases of the junction left unmatched. The germline V gene encodes CDR1 SNHLY and CDR2 FYNNEI. The CDR3 sequence is 18 residues long. The CDR3 loop is CASSEALQDRGLRDTQYF. DNA of the CDR3: TGTGCCAGCAGTGAAGCGTTACAAGACAGGGGGCTGCGAGATACGCAGTATTTT.

The chain joins TRBV28 to TRBJ1-4; D gene ambiguous. The V and J ends lost 0 bases and 4 bases respectively, with 6 bases between them. Germline V gene sequence: CDR1 MDHEN, CDR2 SYDVKM. This CDR3 is built from 14 residues. The CDR3 is CASSLWAINEKLFF. DNA of the CDR3: TGTGCCAGCAGTTTATGGGCCATTAATGAAAAACTGTTTTTT.

The chain employs TRBV27 and TRBJ2-2; weak D call: TRBD1 (6 bases). Trimming took 2 bases from V and 3 from J, leaving 10 bases between them. Germline V gene sequence: CDR1 MNHEY, CDR2 SMNVEV (reference sequence). This CDR3 contains 15 residues. The CDR3 loop reads CASSLLRGHTGELFF. The DNA of the CDR3 is TGTGCCAGCAGTTTACTCAGGGGTCACACCGGGGAGCTGTTTTTT.

The chain combines TRBV20-1 with TRBJ2-3; unclear D gene. The CDR3 runs 10 residues. Trimming took off 3 bases at V and 4 bases at J, with 2 bases between the two ends. Germline-derived CDR1 and CDR2 are DFQATT and SNEGSKA (reference sequence). CDR3 sequence: CSASPDTQYF. CDR3 DNA: TGCAGTGCTAGTCCAGATACGCAGTATTTT.

CDR3 DNA sequence: TGTGCCAGCACTATCGGCCCCGGTTTTGACGGGGAGCTGTTTTTT. This encodes CASTIGPGFDGELFF. This chain uses TRBV9 with TRBJ2-2; D remains unclear. The ends were cut back, 6 bases at V and 7 bases at J, with 19 bases in the middle. The CDR3 has 15 residues. From germline, CDR1 is SGDLS and CDR2 YYNGEE.

The chain has TRBV5-1 and TRBJ1-2; D perhaps matches TRBD1 (5 bases). Germline CDR1 reads SGHRS; CDR2 reads YFSETQ. This CDR3 region has 13 residues. V lost 0 bases to trimming and J lost 2 bases, with 5 bases between them. The DNA of the CDR3 is TGCGCCAGCAGCTTGGAGGGGAACTATGGCTACACCTTC. Protein product: CASSLEGNYGYTF.

The chain couples TRBV7-6 to TRBJ2-7, with TRBD2 matching 15 bases. V shed 1 base, J shed 0 bases, and the junction held 4 bases outside the gene matches. The CDR3 runs to 18 residues. Germline V gene lookup returns CDR1 SGHVS and CDR2 FNYEAQ. The CDR3 spells CASSLVVGLAGGSYEQYF. The CDR3 coding sequence is TGTGCCAGCAGCTTAGTGGTGGGACTAGCGGGAGGCTCCTACGAGCAGTACTTC.

The CDR3 DNA reads TGTGCCAGCAGTGGTCCCGAGCAGTACTTC. Amino acids: CASSGPEQYF. The chain employs TRBV6-1 and TRBJ2-7; D ambiguous. CDR1 is MNHNS and CDR2 is SASEGT in the germline V gene. The CDR3 runs 10 residues. V gave up 4 bases and J gave up 6 bases, with 4 bases separating them.

The chain links TRBV9 to TRBJ2-2; weak D call: TRBD2 (5 bases). With 1 base removed from V and 7 bases from J, the gap between germline ends came to 8 bases. CDR3 length: 13 amino acids. Germline lookup yields CDR1 SGDLS and CDR2 YYNGEE. CDR3 region: CASSVRGFGELFF. The CDR3 nucleotides are TGTGCCAGCAGCGTAAGAGGGTTCGGGGAGCTGTTTTTT.

J is TRBJ2-6 and V is TRBV19; D unclear. This CDR3 is 16 amino acids long. V gave up 5 bases and J gave up 4 bases, with 15 bases separating them. Per the germline V gene, CDR1 is LNHDA and CDR2 is SQIVND (reference sequence). The CDR3 loop is CASSPWTLPGANVLTF. The DNA of the CDR3 is TGTGCCAGTAGTCCATGGACCCTACCGGGGGCCAACGTCCTGACTTTC. The full variable domain, its missing parts supplied by reference TRBV19 and TRBJ2-6, is DGGITQSPKYLFRKEGQNVTLSCEQNLNHDAMYWYRQDPGQGLRLIYYSQIVNDFQKGDIAEGYSVSREKKESFPLTVTSAQKNPTAFYLCASSPWTLPGANVLTFGAGSRLTVL.

The rearrangement joins TRBV11-2 to TRBJ2-3; TRBD2 matches at 9 bases. The CDR3 extends over 15 amino acids. Germline CDR1 reads SGHAT; CDR2 reads FQNNGV. V dropped 4 bases and J dropped 3; count of bases not matched to a gene: 5. The CDR3 is CASSWGTSFTDTQYF. As DNA, the CDR3 is TGTGCCAGCAGCTGGGGGACTAGCTTTACAGATACGCAGTATTTT.